This TCR beta chain was identified during a study of T-cell memory formation after mild COVID-19. Study-wide results and caveats: A balance of CD4 and CD8 characterized clones contracting day 15 to 85, whereas later expanders leaned CD4+.

The CDR3 has 14 residues. The V end was cut by 2 bases, the J end by 2 bases, with 9 bases between. Germline V lookup: CDR1 MDHEN, CDR2 SYDVKM. TCRdb re-derived calls from the 5' RACE reads in MiXCR, one entry per CDR3 protein. Here the sample spans around 110,000 distinct CDR3 sequences, approximately 15% being singletons. The table lists this clonotype with a few counts. Antigen specificity is unknown. The receptor was isolated from an adult woman who had mild COVID-19 (a few samples of this study predate the infection). Cell type and time point are not known. V is TRBV28 and J is TRBJ2-5, with D perhaps assigned TRBD1 or TRBD2 (5 bases each). The sequenced sample was PBMCs or a T cell subset sorted from them (not recorded which). The CDR3 reads CASSLRGVQETQYF. Here the CDR3 DNA reads TGTGCCAGCAGTTTAAGAGGGGTACAAGAGACCCAGTACTTC.